This T cell receptor (beta chain) was recorded in a study of cytomegalovirus exposure and HLA in healthy donors. Study as a whole: The approximately 110 validation repertoires were reported in a later analysis to have been generated on the same platform as the approximately 700 first-cohort repertoires.

Assay used: immunoSEQ multiplex PCR; TCRdb lists only in-frame clones, some missing. The table includes some 120,000 clones, roughly 90% detected once. In regard to this clone: The antigen is not known.

Study outcomes and limitations: In the approximately 130 validation repertoires, a later analysis found that first-cohort TCR clusters tended to co-occur. TCR sequences were mostly rare, though some public TCRs occurred in many donors. Specific recognition of CMV antigens was confirmed in vitro for three chains (all CMV-associated).

The origin of this receptor is a man aged 30 to 45 in good health and CMV-seronegative. Sequenced material: PBMCs.

This CDR3 reads CASSQNLASRDTQYF. The CDR3 bases are TGCGCCAGCAGCCAAAATTTGGCTAGCCGAGATACGCAGTATTTT. The chain couples TRBV4-3 to TRBJ2-3; D possibly corresponds to TRBD2 (5 bases). Germline V gives CDR1 LGHNA, CDR2 YSLEER. CDR3 length: 15 amino acids. V gave up 2 bases and J gave up 5 bases, with 14 bases separating them.